Listed below are T cell receptor beta chains from one sample, sequenced in a study of vaccination and CD4 T cells after COVID-19. No antigen has been assigned to these receptors. TCRdb reprocessed the PCR reads with MiXCR, giving one entry per CDR3 protein. The data hold approximately 9,000 distinct CDR3 sequences, with under 35% observed a single time. The sequenced material came from CD4+ T cells from blood, cultured in vitro. The origin of the receptors is a human donor in good health. Each CDR3 is given with its conserved first and last residue. Fields, in order: V gene, J gene, D gene, clone size, CDR3 protein, CDR3 DNA. The D gene is left open where the match is weak. Some rows mark clone size as missing; the rest say once, few, many or name a class of expanded clone.

V: TRBV6-1; J: TRBJ1-5; D: -; size: medium-sized; CDR3: CASSVQGNQPQHF; DNA: TGTGCCAGCAGTGTACAGGGCAATCAGCCCCAGCATTTT
V: TRBV5-6; J: TRBJ1-1; D: -; size: -; CDR3: CASSLAGGSEAFF; DNA: TGTGCCAGCAGCTTGGCGGGGGGGAGTGAAGCTTTCTTT
V: TRBV6-2/TRBV6-3; J: TRBJ2-5; D: TRBD2; size: -; CDR3: CASSYSIPSPAGGPRRETQYF; DNA: TGTGCCAGCAGTTACTCGATACCGTCTCCAGCGGGAGGGCCTCGGCGAGAGACCCAGTACTTC
V: TRBV6-1; J: TRBJ1-1; D: TRBD1; size: few; CDR3: CASSAGQVMNTEAFF; DNA: TGTGCCAGCAGTGCCGGACAGGTCATGAACACTGAAGCTTTCTTT
V: TRBV7-2; J: TRBJ1-1; D: -; size: -; CDR3: CASSPGVGAFF; DNA: TGTGCCAGCAGCCCAGGGGTGGGAGCTTTCTTT
V: TRBV28; J: TRBJ2-1; D: TRBD2; size: -; CDR3: CASRTSGSNEQFF; DNA: TGTGCCAGCCGGACTAGCGGTAGTAATGAGCAGTTCTTC
V: TRBV20-1; J: TRBJ2-1; D: TRBD2; size: -; CDR3: CSRSGRVYNEQFF; DNA: TGCAGTCGGAGCGGGAGGGTCTACAATGAGCAGTTCTTC
V: TRBV29-1; J: TRBJ1-1; D: -; size: -; CDR3: CSAGGVEAIF; DNA: TGCAGCGCGGGAGGAGTTGAAGCTATCTTT
V: TRBV7-6; J: TRBJ2-7; D: TRBD2; size: -; CDR3: CASSPRAGDEQYF; DNA: TGTGCCAGCAGCCCCCGTGCGGGAGACGAGCAGTACTTC
V: TRBV28; J: TRBJ1-5; D: -; size: once; CDR3: CASSSLLLGPQHF; DNA: TGTGCCAGCAGTTCCCTCTTGCTGGGGCCCCAGCATTTT
V: TRBV6-1; J: TRBJ1-2; D: -; size: medium-sized; CDR3: CASSPPGMGYTF; DNA: TGTGCCAGCAGCCCCCCGGGTATGGGCTACACCTTC
V: TRBV7-2; J: TRBJ2-5; D: -; size: -; CDR3: CASSLLGRRRAGETQYF; DNA: TGTGCCAGCAGCTTACTGGGACGCAGGAGGGCCGGGGAGACCCAGTACTTC